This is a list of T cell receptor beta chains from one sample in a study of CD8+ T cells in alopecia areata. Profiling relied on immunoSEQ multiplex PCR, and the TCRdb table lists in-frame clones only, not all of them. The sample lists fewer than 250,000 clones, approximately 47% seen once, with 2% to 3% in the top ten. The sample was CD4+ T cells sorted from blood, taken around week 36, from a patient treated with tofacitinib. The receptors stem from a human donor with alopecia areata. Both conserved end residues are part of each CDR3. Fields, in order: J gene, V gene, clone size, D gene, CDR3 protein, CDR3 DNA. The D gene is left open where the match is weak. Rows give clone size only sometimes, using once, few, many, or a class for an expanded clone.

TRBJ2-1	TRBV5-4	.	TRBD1	CASSFRTGRNEQFF	TGTGCCAGCAGCTTCCGGACAGGGAGGAATGAGCAGTTCTTC
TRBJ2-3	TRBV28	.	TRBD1	CASSSRQGWTDTQYF	TGTGCCAGCAGTTCTCGACAGGGTTGGACAGATACGCAGTATTTT
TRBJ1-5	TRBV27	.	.	CASRAGGGPPGQPQHF	TGTGCCAGCAGAGCCGGGGGGGGACCCCCGGGTCAGCCCCAGCATTTT
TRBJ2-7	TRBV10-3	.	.	CASSYFGGGWVEQYF	TGTGCCAGCAGTTACTTCGGGGGAGGTTGGGTCGAGCAGTACTTC
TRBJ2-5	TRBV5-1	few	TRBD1	CASSQGTGPGETQYF	TGCGCCAGCAGCCAAGGGACAGGCCCCGGGGAGACCCAGTACTTC
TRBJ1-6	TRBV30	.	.	CAWSLGTNNSPLHF	TGTGCCTGGAGTCTGGGGACCAATAATTCACCCCTCCACTTT
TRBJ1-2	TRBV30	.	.	CAWSAEEDYGYTF	TGTGCCTGGAGTGCCGAGGAGGACTATGGCTACACCTTC
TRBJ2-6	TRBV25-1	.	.	CASSSGILTNVLTF	TGTGCCAGCAGCTCGGGAATCTTGACCAACGTCCTGACTTTC
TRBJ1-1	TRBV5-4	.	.	CASSHPNSGATEAFF	TGTGCCAGCAGCCACCCCAACTCTGGGGCCACTGAAGCTTTCTTT
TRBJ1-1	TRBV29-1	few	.	CSYRDTNTEAFF	TGCAGCTATCGGGACACGAACACTGAAGCTTTCTTT
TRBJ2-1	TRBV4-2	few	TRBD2	CASSTGTSGYNEQFF	TGTGCCAGCAGCACCGGGACTAGCGGATACAATGAGCAGTTCTTC
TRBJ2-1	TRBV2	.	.	CASSEARDGATIF	TGTGCCAGCAGTGAGGCCCGGGACGGCGCAACTATCTTC
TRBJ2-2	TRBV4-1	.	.	CASSQEQVSNTGELFF	TGCGCCAGCAGCCAAGAGCAGGTTTCGAACACCGGGGAGCTGTTTTTT
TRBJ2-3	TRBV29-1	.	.	CSVGGRLADTQYF	TGCAGCGTCGGGGGCCGGCTAGCAGATACGCAGTATTTT
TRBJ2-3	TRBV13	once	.	CASSRGRTDTQYF	TGTGCCAGCAGCCGAGGCCGTACAGATACGCAGTATTTT
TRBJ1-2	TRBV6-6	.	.	CASSYPQGANYGYTF	TGTGCCAGCAGTTATCCGCAGGGCGCTAACTATGGCTACACCTTC
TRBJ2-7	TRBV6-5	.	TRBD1	CASSYSGTDSYEQYF	TGTGCCAGCAGTTACTCCGGGACAGATTCCTACGAGCAGTACTTC
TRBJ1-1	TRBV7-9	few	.	CAAGPEAFF	TGTGCCGCAGGACCAGAAGCTTTCTTT
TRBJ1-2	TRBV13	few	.	CASSLEGSGYTF	TGTGCCAGCAGCTTAGAAGGTAGTGGCTACACCTTC
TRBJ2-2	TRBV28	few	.	CASSLSFGLRTGELFF	TGTGCCAGCAGTTTATCCTTCGGGTTGCGCACCGGGGAGCTGTTTTTT
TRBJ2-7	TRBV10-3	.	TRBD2	CAISSGSSYEQYF	TGTGCCATTTCTAGCGGCAGCTCCTACGAGCAGTACTTC
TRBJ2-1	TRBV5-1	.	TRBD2	CASSLLAGGLRNEQFF	TGCGCCAGCAGCCTACTAGCGGGAGGGCTCAGGAATGAGCAGTTCTTC
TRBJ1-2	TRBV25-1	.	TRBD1	CASSETGTGGFGYTF	TGTGCCAGCAGTGAAACCGGGACAGGGGGCTTTGGCTACACCTTC
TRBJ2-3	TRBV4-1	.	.	CASSSQGADTQYF	TGCGCCAGCAGCTCTCAGGGTGCAGATACGCAGTATTTT
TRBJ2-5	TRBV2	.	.	CASSEARPGGETQYF	TGTGCCAGCAGTGAAGCGCGCCCCGGAGGGGAGACCCAGTACTTC
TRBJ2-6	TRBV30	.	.	CAWRIPTRVLTF	TGTGCCTGGAGAATCCCCACCCGCGTCCTGACTTTC
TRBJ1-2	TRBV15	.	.	CATSSADLGNGYTF	TGTGCCACCAGCAGTGCAGACCTGGGGAATGGCTACACCTTC
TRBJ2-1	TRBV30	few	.	CAWSQRGYNEQFF	TGTGCCTGGAGTCAACGGGGCTACAATGAGCAGTTCTTC
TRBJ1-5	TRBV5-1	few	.	CASSLGQNQPQHF	TGCGCCAGCAGCTTGGGACAGAATCAGCCCCAGCATTTT
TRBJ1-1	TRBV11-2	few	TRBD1	CASASTGGNTEAFF	TGTGCCAGCGCCTCGACAGGGGGGAACACTGAAGCTTTCTTT
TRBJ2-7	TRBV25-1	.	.	CASSESNRPYEQYF	TGTGCCAGCAGTGAATCTAACAGACCCTACGAGCAGTACTTC
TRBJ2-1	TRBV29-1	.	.	CSVGERGAGTYNEQFF	TGCAGCGTTGGAGAGAGGGGGGCGGGAACCTACAATGAGCAGTTCTTC
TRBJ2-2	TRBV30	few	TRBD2	CAWSVLGLATTGELFF	TGTGCCTGGAGTGTACTAGGACTAGCAACCACCGGGGAGCTGTTTTTT
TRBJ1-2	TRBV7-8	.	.	CASSPDSNYGYTF	TGTGCCAGCAGCCCGGACAGTAACTATGGCTACACCTTC
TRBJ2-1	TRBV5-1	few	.	CASSLESQLNEQFF	TGCGCCAGCAGCTTGGAGTCCCAGCTGAATGAGCAGTTCTTC
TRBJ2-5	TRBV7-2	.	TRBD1	CASSLGTGGMSETQYF	TGTGCCAGCAGCTTAGGGACAGGGGGCATGTCGGAGACCCAGTACTTC
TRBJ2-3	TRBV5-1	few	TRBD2	CASSLPSGASTDTQYF	TGCGCCAGCAGCTTGCCCAGCGGGGCTAGCACAGATACGCAGTATTTT
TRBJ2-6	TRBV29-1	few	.	CSVAGSGANVLTF	TGCAGCGTTGCTGGCTCTGGGGCCAACGTCCTGACTTTC
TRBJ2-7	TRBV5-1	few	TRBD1	CASSLNRGRYEQYF	TGCGCCAGCAGCTTGAACAGGGGGCGGTACGAGCAGTACTTC
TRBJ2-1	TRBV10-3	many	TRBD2	CAISSGTSVEDEQFF	TGTGCCATCAGCTCCGGGACTAGCGTAGAGGATGAGCAGTTCTTC
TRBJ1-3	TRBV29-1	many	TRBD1	CSVEGDRGESTIYF	TGCAGCGTTGAAGGCGACAGGGGGGAAAGCACCATATATTTT
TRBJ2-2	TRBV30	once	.	CAWAGIRGSGELFF	TGTGCCTGGGCGGGAATCAGGGGTTCCGGGGAGCTGTTTTTT
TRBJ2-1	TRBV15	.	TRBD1	CATSRGTGTNEQFF	TGTGCCACCAGCAGAGGGACAGGGACGAATGAGCAGTTCTTC
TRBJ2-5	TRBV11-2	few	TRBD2	CASSSGLGYLGETQYF	TGTGCCAGCAGCTCCGGACTAGGCTATTTGGGGGAGACCCAGTACTTC
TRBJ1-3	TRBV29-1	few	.	CSVTGTRAGNTIYF	TGCAGCGTTACCGGGACACGGGCGGGGAACACCATATATTTT
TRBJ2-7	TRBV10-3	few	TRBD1	CASGQGLYEQYF	TGTGCCTCGGGACAGGGGCTATACGAGCAGTACTTC
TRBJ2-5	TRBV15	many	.	CATSRPAQSLGETQYF	TGTGCCACCAGCAGACCCGCACAGTCCTTGGGGGAGACCCAGTACTTC
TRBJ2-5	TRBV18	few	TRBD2	CASSPRGAGGIQETQYF	TGTGCCAGCTCACCGCGAGGCGCGGGAGGTATTCAAGAGACCCAGTACTTC
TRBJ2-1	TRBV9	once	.	CASNKGESSYNEQFF	TGTGCCAGCAACAAGGGGGAGAGTTCCTACAATGAGCAGTTCTTC